The T cell receptor (beta chain) described here comes from a study of molecular identifiers for immune sequencing clone quantification. TCRdb redid the calling of the PCR reads with MiXCR, one entry per CDR3 protein. The data hold around 460,000 distinct CDR3 sequences, with about 25% observed a single time. The germline V and J ends were trimmed by 0 bases and 5 bases, with 14 bases remaining between them. This CDR3 spans 16 amino acids. Germline V gene lookup returns CDR1 LNHNV and CDR2 YYDKDF (reference sequence). Material: naive CD8+ T cells from blood, with Jurkat cell RNA spiked in. The sample's subset: FACS-sorted CD8+CD4-CCR7+CD45RA+ naive T cells. This receptor was taken from a human donor in good health. Some libraries in this study had Jurkat cell RNA spiked in. The rearrangement joins TRBV15 to TRBJ1-5; the D is unclear. CDR3 protein: CATSRDGRALHQPQHF. Written as DNA, the CDR3 is TGTGCCACCAGCAGAGATGGGAGGGCTTTGCATCAGCCCCAGCATTTT.